This T cell receptor beta chain originates from a study of T cells after yellow fever vaccination. This clonotype was seen ten or more times. TCRdb used MiXCR to reprocess the 5' RACE reads, holding one entry per CDR3 protein. The sample contains about 260,000 distinct CDR3 sequences, around 4.9% of which appear only once. Trimming took 3 bases from V and 5 from J; bases not matched to a gene: 5. CDR3 length: 15 residues. Germline-derived CDR1 and CDR2 are SGHTA and FQGNSA. This TCR came from a man younger than 35 who received the YFV17D yellow fever vaccine. The genes are TRBV7-2 and TRBJ2-3; 10 nucleotides line up with TRBD2. This specimen was CD4+ T cells sorted from PBMCs, taken on the day of the yellow fever booster vaccination. The CDR3 bases are TGTGCCAGCAGCTTCTCTAGCGGGGGTAGAGATACGCAGTATTTT. Translating it yields CASSFSSGGRDTQYF.